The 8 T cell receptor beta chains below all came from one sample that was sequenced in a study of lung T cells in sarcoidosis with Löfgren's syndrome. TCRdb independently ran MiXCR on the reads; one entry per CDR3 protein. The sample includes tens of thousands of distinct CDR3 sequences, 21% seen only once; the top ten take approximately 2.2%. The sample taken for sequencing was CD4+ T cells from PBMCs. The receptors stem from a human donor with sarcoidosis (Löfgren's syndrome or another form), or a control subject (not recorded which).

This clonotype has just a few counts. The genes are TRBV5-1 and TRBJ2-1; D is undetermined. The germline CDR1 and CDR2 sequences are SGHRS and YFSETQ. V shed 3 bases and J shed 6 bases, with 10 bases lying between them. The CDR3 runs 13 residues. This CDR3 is CASSSDGFNEQFF. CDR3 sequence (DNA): TGCGCCAGCAGCTCAGACGGATTCAATGAGCAGTTCTTC.

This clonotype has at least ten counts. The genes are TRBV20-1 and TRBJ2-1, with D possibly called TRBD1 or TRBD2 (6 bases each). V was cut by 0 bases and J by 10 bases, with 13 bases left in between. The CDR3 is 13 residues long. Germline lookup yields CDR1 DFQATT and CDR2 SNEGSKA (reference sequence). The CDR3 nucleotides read TGCAGTGCTAGAGATTGGAGGGGGAGAGAGCAGTTCTTC. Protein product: CSARDWRGREQFF.

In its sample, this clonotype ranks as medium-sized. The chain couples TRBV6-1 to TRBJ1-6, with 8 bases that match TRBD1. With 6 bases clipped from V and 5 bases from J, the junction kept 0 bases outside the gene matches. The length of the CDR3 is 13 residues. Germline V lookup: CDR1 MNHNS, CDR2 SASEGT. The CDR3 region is CASRDRDNSPLHF. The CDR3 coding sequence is TGTGCCAGCAGGGACAGGGATAATTCACCCCTCCACTTT.

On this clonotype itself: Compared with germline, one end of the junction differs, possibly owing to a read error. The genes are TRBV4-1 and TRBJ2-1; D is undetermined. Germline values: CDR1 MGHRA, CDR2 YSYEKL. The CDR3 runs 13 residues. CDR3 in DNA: TGCGCCAGCAGCCACGGTTCCTGCAATGAGCAGTTCTTC. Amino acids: CASSHGSCNEQFF.

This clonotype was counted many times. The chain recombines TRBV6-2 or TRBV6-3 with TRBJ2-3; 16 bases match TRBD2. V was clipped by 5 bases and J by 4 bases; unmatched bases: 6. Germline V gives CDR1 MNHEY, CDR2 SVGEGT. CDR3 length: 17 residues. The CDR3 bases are TGTGCCAGCAGTAAGGGACTAGCGGGGGGGCCGGCAGATACGCAGTATTTT. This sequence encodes CASSKGLAGGPADTQYF.

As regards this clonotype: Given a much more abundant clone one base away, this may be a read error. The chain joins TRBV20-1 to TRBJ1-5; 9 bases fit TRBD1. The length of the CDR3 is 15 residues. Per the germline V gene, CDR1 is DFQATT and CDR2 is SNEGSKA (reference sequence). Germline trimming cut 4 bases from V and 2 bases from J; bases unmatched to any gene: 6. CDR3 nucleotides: TGCAGTGCTACCGAAGACAGGGGGTGCAATCAGCCCCAGCATTTT. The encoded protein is CSATEDRGCNQPQHF.

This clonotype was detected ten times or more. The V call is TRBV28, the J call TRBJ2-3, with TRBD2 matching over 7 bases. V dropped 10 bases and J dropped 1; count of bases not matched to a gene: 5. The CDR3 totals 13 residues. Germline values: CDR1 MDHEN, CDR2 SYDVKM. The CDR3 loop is CATHREGTDTQYF. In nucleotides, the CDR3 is TGTGCCACTCACCGGGAGGGCACAGATACGCAGTATTTT.

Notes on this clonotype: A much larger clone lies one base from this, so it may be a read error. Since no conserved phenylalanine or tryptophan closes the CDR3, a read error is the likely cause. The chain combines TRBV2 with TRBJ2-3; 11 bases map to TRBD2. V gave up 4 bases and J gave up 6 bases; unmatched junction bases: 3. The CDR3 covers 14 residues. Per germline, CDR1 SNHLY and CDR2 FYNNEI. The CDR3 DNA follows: TGTGCCAGCAGTGGGACTAGCGGGCGCGATACGCAGTATCTT. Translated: CASSGTSGRDTQYL.